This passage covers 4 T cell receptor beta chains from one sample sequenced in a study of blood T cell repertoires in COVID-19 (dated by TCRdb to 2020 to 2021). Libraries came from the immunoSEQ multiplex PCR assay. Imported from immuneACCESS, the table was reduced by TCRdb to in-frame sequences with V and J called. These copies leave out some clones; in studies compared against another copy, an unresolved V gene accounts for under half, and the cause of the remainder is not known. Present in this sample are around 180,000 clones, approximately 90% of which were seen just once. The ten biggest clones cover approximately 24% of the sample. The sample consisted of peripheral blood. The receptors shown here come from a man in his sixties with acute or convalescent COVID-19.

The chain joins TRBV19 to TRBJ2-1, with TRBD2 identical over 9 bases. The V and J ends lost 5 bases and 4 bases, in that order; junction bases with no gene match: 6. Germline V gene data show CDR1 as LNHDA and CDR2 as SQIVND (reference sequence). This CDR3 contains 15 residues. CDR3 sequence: CASSRAGGIYNEQFF. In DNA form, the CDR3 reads TGTGCCAGTAGTCGGGCGGGAGGGATTTACAATGAGCAGTTCTTC.

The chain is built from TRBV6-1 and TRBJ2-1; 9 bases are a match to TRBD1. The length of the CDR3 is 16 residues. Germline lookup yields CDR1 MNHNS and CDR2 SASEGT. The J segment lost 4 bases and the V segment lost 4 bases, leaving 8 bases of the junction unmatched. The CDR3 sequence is CASSALGTGSYNEQFF. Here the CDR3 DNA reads TGTGCCAGCAGTGCGCTTGGGACAGGGTCTTACAATGAGCAGTTCTTC.

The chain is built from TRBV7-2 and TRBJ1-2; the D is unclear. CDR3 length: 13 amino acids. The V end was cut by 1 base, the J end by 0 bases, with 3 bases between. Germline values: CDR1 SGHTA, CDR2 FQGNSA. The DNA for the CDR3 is TGTGCCAGCAGCTTAGTCTCTAACTATGGCTACACCTTC. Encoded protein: CASSLVSNYGYTF.

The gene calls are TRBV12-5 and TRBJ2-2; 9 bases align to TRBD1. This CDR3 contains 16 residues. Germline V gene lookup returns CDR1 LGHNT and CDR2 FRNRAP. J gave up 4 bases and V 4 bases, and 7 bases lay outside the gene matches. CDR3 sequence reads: CASGSTGGTTTGELFF. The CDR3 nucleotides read TGTGCTAGTGGTTCGACAGGGGGAACGACCACCGGGGAGCTGTTTTTT.